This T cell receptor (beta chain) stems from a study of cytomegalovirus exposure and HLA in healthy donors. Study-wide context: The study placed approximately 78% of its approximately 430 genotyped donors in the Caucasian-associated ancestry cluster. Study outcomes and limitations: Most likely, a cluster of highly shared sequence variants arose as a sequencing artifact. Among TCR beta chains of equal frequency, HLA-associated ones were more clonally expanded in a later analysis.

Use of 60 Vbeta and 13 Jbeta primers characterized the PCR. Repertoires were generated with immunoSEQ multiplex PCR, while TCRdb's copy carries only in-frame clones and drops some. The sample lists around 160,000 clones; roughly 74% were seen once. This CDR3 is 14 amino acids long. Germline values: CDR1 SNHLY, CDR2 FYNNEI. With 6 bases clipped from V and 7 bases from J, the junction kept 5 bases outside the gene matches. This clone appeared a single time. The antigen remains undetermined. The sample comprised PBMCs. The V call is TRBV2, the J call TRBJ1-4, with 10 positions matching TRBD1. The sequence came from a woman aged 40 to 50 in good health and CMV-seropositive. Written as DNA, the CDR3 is TGTGCCAGCAGCATGGACAGGGGGAGTGAAAAACTGTTTTTT. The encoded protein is CASSMDRGSEKLFF.